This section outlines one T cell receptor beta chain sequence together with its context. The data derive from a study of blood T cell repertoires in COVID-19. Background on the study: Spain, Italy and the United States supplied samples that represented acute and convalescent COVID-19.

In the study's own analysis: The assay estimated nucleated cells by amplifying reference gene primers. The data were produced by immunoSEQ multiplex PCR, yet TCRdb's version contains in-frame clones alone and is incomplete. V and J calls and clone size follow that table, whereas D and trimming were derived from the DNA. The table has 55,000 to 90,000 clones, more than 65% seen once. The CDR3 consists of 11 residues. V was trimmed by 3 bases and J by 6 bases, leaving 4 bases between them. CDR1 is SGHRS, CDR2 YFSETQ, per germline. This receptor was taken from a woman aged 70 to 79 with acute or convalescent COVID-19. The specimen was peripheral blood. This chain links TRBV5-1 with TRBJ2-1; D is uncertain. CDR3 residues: CASSSINEQFF. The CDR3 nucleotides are TGCGCCAGCAGCTCTATCAATGAGCAGTTCTTC.